The present T cell receptor beta chain was sequenced within a study of T-cell reconstitution after alpha-beta-depleted transplantation in children. It was with unique molecular identifiers that the TCRbeta library was prepared. TCRdb used MiXCR to reprocess the PCR reads, holding one entry per CDR3 protein. The sample carries roughly 790,000 distinct CDR3 sequences, 15% to 20% recorded once. V shed 4 bases and J 0 bases; nucleotides not matched to a gene: 6. This CDR3 is 15 amino acids long. Germline V CDR1 and CDR2: LGHDT, YNNKEL (reference sequence). To note about this clonotype: Its antigen is not known.

Study findings and constraints: About two months after transplant, alpha-beta T cells reportedly came from several hundred expanded graft clones. The authors attributed T-cell counts and diversity one year after transplant mostly to newly produced T cells. High day-60 TCRbeta diversity in some patients came from surviving recipient T cells and thymic progenitors.

The sequence was collected from a male patient younger than 18 who had a stem cell transplant for acute lymphoblastic leukemia, so the T cells may come from the graft donor. The sample here was PBMCs, mostly from graft donor cells, taken 360 days after TCRalphabeta/CD19-depleted stem cell transplant. The V call is TRBV3-1, the J call TRBJ2-7; 7 nucleotides agree with TRBD2. The CDR3 protein is CASSPWEGGSYEQYF. CDR3 sequence (DNA): TGTGCCAGCAGCCCGTGGGAGGGAGGCTCCTACGAGCAGTACTTC.